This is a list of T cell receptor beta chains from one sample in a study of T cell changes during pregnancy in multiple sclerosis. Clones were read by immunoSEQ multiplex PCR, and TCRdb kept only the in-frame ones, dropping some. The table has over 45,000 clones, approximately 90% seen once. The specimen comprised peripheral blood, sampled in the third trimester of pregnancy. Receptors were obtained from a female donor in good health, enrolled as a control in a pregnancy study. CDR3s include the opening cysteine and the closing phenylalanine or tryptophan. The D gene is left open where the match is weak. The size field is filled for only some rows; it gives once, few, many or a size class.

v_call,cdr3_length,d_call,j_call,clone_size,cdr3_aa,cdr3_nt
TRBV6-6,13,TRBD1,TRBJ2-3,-,CASKGTGSDTQYF,TGTGCCAGCAAGGGGACAGGGTCAGATACGCAGTATTTT
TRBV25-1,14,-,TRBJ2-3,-,CASKIGGSTDTQYF,TGTGCCAGCAAGATCGGCGGCAGCACAGATACGCAGTATTTT
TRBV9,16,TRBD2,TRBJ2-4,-,CASSDREGLAKNIQYF,TGTGCCAGCAGCGACCGGGAGGGACTAGCCAAAAACATTCAGTACTTC
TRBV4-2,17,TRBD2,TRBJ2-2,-,CASSQGSLAGEGGELFF,TGTGCCAGCAGCCAAGGGAGCCTAGCGGGAGAGGGCGGGGAGCTGTTTTTT
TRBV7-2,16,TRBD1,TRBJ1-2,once,CASSRSGTGRVYGYTF,TGTGCCAGCAGTAGATCCGGGACAGGGAGGGTCTATGGCTACACCTTC
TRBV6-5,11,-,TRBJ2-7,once,CASSSNYEQYF,TGTGCCAGCAGTTCTAACTACGAGCAGTACTTC
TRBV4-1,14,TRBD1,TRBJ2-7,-,CASSHGQGFYEQYF,TGCGCCAGCAGCCACGGACAGGGGTTTTACGAGCAGTACTTC
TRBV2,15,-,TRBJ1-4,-,CASSEAGTSNEKLFF,TGTGCCAGCAGTGAGGCCGGGACATCTAATGAAAAACTGTTTTTT
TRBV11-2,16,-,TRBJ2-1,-,CASSWPRERSYNEQFF,TGTGCCAGCAGCTGGCCCCGGGAGAGGTCCTACAATGAGCAGTTCTTC
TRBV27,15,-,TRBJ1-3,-,CASRPGTHSGNTIYF,TGTGCCAGCAGACCTGGGACACACTCTGGAAACACCATATATTTT
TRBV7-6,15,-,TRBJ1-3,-,CASSTTRGPGNTIYF,TGTGCCAGCAGCACAACCAGGGGACCTGGAAACACCATATATTTT
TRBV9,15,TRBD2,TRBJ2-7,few,CASSASGLSSYEQYF,TGTGCCAGCAGCGCTAGCGGCCTTAGCTCCTACGAGCAGTACTTC
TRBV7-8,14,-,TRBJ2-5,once,CASSTQGRGETQYF,TGTGCCAGCAGCACGCAGGGTAGAGGCGAGACCCAGTACTTC
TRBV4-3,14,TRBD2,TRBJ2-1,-,CASSQDRAGNEQFF,TGCGCCAGCAGCCAAGATCGAGCGGGGAATGAGCAGTTCTTC
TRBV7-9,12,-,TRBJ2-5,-,CASSSSQETQYF,TGTGCCAGCAGCTCGAGCCAAGAGACCCAGTACTTC
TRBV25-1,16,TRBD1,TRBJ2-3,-,CASSESRQGQGDTQYF,TGTGCCAGCAGTGAATCGAGACAGGGGCAGGGAGATACGCAGTATTTT
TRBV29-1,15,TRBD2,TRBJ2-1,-,CSVVSPGLALNEQFF,TGCAGCGTTGTATCCCCGGGACTAGCGTTAAATGAGCAGTTCTTC
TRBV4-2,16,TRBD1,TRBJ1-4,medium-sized,CASSQEGGTGGEKLFF,TGTGCCAGCAGCCAAGAGGGGGGGACAGGGGGTGAAAAACTGTTTTTT
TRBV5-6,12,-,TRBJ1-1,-,CASSRWSTEAFF,TGTGCCAGCAGCCGTTGGAGCACTGAAGCTTTCTTT
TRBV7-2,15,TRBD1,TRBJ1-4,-,CASSPETGRDEKLFF,TGTGCCAGCAGCCCGGAGACAGGGCGGGATGAAAAACTGTTTTTT
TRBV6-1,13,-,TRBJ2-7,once,CASSQTQAIGGNF,TGTGCCAGCAGTCAAACCCAAGCTATAGGGGGTAACTTC
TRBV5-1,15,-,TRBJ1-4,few,CASSLGVQGGKKLFF,TGCGCCAGCAGCTTGGGAGTGCAGGGAGGGAAAAAACTGTTTTTT
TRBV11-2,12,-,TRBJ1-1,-,CASSSGWAEAFF,TGTGCCAGCAGCTCCGGGTGGGCTGAAGCTTTCTTT
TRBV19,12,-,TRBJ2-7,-,CASSIPAGEQYF,TGTGCCAGTAGTATACCCGCGGGGGAGCAGTACTTC
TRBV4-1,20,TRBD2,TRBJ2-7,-,CASSQDPLASGRPWAYEQYF,TGCGCCAGCAGCCAAGACCCCCTGGCTAGCGGGAGGCCCTGGGCCTACGAGCAGTACTTC
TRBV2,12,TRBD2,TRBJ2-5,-,CASIGLGETQYF,TGTGCCAGCATCGGACTAGGAGAGACCCAGTACTTC
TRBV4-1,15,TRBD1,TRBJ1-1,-,CASSHTDSTGGEAFF,TGCGCCAGCAGCCATACAGACTCGACAGGGGGTGAAGCTTTCTTT
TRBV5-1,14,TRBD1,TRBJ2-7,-,CASSRDSVSYEQYF,TGCGCCAGCAGCCGGGACAGTGTCTCCTACGAGCAGTACTTC
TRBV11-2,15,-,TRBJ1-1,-,CASSTGFFMNTEAFF,TGTGCCAGCAGCACAGGGTTTTTCATGAACACTGAAGCTTTCTTT
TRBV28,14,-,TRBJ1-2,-,CASSLTQFGYGYTF,TGTGCCAGCAGTTTAACACAGTTTGGCTATGGCTACACCTTC
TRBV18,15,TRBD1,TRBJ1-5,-,CASSRRGQGVQPQHF,TGTGCCAGCTCAAGGAGGGGACAGGGTGTTCAGCCCCAGCATTTT
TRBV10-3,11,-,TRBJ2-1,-,CAISAGNEQFF,TGTGCCATCAGTGCAGGGAATGAGCAGTTCTTC
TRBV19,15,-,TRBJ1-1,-,CASSMGPGRDTEAFF,TGTGCCAGTAGTATGGGGCCAGGGAGGGACACTGAAGCTTTCTTT
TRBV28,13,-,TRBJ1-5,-,CASSWLGEQPQHF,TGTGCCAGCAGTTGGCTCGGGGAGCAGCCCCAGCATTTT
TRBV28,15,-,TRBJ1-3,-,CASSPRRGRGNTIYF,TGTGCCAGCAGTCCCCGCAGGGGCAGGGGAAACACCATATATTTT
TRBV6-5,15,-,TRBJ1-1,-,CATIPRPASSIEAFF,TGTGCCACCATACCACGACCAGCTAGCAGCATCGAAGCTTTCTTT
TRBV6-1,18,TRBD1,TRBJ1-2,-,CASSEALSDRGGDYGYTF,TGTGCCAGCAGTGAAGCCCTATCGGACAGGGGGGGCGACTATGGCTACACCTTC
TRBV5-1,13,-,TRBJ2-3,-,CASSPDSADTQYF,TGCGCCAGCAGCCCGGACAGCGCAGATACGCAGTATTTT